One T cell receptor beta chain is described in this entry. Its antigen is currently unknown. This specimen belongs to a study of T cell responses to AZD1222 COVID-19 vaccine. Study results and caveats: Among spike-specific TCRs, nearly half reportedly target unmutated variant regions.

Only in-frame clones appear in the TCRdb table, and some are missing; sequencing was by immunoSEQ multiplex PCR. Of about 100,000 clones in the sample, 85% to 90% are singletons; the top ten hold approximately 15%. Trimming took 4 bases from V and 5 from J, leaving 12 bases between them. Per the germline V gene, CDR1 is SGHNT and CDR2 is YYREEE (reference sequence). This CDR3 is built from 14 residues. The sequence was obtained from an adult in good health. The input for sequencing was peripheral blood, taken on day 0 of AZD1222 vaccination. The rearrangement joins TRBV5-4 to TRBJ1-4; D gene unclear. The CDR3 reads CASSTPGTNEKLFF. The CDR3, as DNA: TGTGCCAGCAGCACCCCCGGTACGAATGAAAAACTGTTTTTT.